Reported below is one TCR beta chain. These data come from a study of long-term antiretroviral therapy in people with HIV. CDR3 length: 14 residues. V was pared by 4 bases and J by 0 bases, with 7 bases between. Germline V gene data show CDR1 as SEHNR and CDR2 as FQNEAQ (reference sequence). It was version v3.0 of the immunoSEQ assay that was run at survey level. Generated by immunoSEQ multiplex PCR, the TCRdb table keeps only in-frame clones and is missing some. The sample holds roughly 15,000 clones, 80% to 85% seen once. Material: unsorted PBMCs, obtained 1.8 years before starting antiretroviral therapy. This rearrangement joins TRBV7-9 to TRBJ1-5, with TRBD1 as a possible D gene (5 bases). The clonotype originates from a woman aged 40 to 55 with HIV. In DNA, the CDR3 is TGTGCCAGCAGCTGGGGCAGTAGCAATCAGCCCCAGCATTTT. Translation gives CASSWGSSNQPQHF.